This T cell receptor beta chain stems from a study of cytomegalovirus exposure and HLA in healthy donors. General observations from the study: Overall, approximately 150 TCR beta chains were annotated as cytomegalovirus-associated.

Profiling relied on immunoSEQ multiplex PCR, and the TCRdb table lists in-frame clones only, not all of them. The profile covers roughly 59,000 clones, with around 95% appearing a single time and around 7% taken by the ten largest. As regards this clone: What it binds is unknown.

The receptor's source is a woman aged 18-29 years in good health and CMV-seropositive. Sequencing input: PBMCs.

The CDR3 here is CASSAYAAPGTRSYNEQFF. In DNA, the CDR3 is TGTGCCAGCAGCGCCTACGCAGCTCCGGGGACTAGGTCCTACAATGAGCAGTTCTTC. The chain has TRBV6-4 and TRBJ2-1; 8 bases line up with TRBD2. V was pared by 6 bases and J by 1 base, with 17 bases of the junction left unmatched. The CDR3 sequence is 19 residues long. Germline-derived CDR1 and CDR2 are MRHNA and SNTAGT.